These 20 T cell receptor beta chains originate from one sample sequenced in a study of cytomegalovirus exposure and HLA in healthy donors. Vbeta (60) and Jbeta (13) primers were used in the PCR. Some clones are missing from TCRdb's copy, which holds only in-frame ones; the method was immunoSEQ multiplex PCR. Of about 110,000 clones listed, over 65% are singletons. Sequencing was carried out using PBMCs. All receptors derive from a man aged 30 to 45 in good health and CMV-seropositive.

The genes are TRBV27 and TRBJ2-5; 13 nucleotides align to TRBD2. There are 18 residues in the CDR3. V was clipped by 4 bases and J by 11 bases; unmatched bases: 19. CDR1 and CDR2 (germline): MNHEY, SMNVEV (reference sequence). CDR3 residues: CASSSGPPTSGGREEQYF. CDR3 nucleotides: TGTGCCAGCAGTTCGGGACCGCCGACTAGCGGGGGGCGGGAAGAGCAGTACTTC.

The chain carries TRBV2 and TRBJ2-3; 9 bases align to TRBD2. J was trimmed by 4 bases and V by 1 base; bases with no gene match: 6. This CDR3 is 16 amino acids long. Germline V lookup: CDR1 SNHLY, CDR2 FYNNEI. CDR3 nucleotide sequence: TGTGCCAGCAGTGAAGGTGGCGGGGGGGACGCAGATACGCAGTATTTT. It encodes CASSEGGGGDADTQYF.

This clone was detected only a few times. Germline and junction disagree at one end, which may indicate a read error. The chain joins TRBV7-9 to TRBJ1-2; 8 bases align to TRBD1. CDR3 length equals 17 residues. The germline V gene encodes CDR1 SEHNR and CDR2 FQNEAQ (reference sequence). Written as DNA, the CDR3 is TGCGCCAGCAGCCAAGATCTCAGGGCACAGGGGGGATATGGCTACACCTTC. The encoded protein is CASSQDLRAQGGYGYTF.

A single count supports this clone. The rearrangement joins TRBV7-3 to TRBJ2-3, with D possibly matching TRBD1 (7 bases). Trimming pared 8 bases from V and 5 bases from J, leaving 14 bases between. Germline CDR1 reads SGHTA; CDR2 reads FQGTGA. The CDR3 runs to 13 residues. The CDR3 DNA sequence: TGTGCCAGCTCAGGGGGGAATTTAGATACGCAGTATTTT. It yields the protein CASSGGNLDTQYF.

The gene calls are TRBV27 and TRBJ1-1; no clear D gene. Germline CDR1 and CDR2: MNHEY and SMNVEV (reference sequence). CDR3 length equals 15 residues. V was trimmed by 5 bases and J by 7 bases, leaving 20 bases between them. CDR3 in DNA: TGTGCCAGCAGTCCACGACCGATCCGATCGGGTGAAGCTTTCTTT. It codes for CASSPRPIRSGEAFF.

The DNA of the CDR3 is TGTGCCAGCAGCCACCCTACAGGGTCTGGGGCCAACGTCCTGACTTTC. Amino acids: CASSHPTGSGANVLTF. The chain joins TRBV5-4 to TRBJ2-6; TRBD1 might be the D (6 bases). V was shortened by 4 bases and J by 1 base, with 12 bases between the two germline ends. CDR3 size: 16 residues. Germline loops: CDR1 SGHNT, CDR2 YYREEE (reference sequence).

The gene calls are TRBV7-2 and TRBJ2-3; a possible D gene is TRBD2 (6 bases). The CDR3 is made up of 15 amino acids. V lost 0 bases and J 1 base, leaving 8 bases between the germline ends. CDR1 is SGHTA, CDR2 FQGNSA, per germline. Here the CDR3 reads CASSLAPSGTDTQYF. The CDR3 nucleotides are TGTGCCAGCAGCTTAGCGCCTAGCGGCACAGATACGCAGTATTTT.

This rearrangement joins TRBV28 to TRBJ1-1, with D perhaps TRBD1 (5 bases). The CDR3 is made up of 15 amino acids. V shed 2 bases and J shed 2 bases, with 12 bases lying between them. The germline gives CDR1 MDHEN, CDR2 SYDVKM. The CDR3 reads CASSLSGQLNTEAFF. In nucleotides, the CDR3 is TGTGCCAGCAGTTTAAGTGGACAACTAAACACTGAAGCTTTCTTT.

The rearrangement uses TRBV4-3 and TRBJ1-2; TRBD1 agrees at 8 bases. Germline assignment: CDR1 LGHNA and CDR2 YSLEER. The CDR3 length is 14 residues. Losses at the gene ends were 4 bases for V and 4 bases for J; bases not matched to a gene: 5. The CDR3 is CASSPQGVGYGYTF. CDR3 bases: TGCGCCAGCAGCCCACAGGGGGTGGGCTATGGCTACACCTTC.

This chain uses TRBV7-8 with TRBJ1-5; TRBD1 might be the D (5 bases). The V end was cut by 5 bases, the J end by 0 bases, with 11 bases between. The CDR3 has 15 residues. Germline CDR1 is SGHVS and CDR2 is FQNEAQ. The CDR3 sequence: CASSRGLYSNQPQHF. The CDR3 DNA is TGTGCCAGCAGCAGGGGACTCTATAGCAATCAGCCCCAGCATTTT.

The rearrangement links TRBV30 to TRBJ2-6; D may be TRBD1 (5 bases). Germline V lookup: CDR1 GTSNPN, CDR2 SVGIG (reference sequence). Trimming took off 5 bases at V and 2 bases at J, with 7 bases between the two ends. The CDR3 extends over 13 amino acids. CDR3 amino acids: CAWGATGANVLTF. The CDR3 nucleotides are TGTGCCTGGGGGGCGACTGGGGCCAACGTCCTGACTTTC.

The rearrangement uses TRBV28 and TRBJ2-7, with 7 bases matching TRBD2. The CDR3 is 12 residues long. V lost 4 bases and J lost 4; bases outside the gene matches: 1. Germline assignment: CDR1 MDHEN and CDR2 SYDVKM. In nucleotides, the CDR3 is TGTGCCAGCAGTTGGGAGGGATACGAGCAGTACTTC. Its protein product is CASSWEGYEQYF.

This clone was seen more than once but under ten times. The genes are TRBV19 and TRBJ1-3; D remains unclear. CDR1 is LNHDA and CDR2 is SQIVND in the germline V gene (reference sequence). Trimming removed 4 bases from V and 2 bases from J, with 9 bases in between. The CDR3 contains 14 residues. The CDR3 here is CASSTPRTGNTIYF. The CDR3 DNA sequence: TGTGCCAGTAGTACGCCTAGGACTGGAAACACCATATATTTT. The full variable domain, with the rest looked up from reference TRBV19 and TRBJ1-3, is DGGITQSPKYLFRKEGQNVTLSCEQNLNHDAMYWYRQDPGQGLRLIYYSQIVNDFQKGDIAEGYSVSREKKESFPLTVTSAQKNPTAFYLCASSTPRTGNTIYFGEGSWLTVV.

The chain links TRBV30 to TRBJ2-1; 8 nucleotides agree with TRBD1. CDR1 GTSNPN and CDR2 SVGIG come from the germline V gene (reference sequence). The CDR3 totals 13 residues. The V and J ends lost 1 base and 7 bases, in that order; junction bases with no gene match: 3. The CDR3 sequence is CAWSAWTGNEQFF. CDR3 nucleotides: TGTGCCTGGAGTGCCTGGACAGGGAATGAGCAGTTCTTC.

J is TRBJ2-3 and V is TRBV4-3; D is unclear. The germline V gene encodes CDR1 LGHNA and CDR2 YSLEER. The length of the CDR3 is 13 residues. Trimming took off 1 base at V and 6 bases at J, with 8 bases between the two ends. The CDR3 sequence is CASSQARVDTQYF. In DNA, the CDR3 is TGCGCCAGCAGCCAAGCTCGGGTGGATACGCAGTATTTT.

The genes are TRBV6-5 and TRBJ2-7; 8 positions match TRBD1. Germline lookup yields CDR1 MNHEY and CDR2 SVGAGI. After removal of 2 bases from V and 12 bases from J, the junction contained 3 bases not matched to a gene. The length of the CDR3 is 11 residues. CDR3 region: CASSYQDRVYF. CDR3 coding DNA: TGTGCCAGCAGTTACCAGGACAGGGTGTACTTC.

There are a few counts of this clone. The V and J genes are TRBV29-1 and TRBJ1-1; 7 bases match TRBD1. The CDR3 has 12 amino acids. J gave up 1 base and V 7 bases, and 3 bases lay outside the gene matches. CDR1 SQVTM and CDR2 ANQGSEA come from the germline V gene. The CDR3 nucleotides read TGCAGCGGCACAGGGGCGAACACTGAAGCTTTCTTT. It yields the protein CSGTGANTEAFF.

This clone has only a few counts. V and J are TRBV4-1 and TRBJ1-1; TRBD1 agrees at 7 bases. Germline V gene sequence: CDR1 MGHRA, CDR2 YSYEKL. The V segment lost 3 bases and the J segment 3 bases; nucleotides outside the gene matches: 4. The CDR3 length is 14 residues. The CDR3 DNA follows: TGCGCCAGCAGCCATAGACAGGGACACACTGAAGCTTTCTTT. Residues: CASSHRQGHTEAFF.

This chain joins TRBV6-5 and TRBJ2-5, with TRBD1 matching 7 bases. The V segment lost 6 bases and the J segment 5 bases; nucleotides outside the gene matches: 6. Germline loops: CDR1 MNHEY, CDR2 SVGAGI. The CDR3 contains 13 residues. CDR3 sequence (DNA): TGTGCCAGCAGATTCACAGGGGACGAGACCCAGTACTTC. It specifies CASRFTGDETQYF.

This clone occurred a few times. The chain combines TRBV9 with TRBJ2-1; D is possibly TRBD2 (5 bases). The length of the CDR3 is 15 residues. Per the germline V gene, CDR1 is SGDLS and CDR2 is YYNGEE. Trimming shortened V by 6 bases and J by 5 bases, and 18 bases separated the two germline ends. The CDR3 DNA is TGTGCCAGCAACCAAGAAGAGGGCGGAGACAATGAGCAGTTCTTC. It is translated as CASNQEEGGDNEQFF.